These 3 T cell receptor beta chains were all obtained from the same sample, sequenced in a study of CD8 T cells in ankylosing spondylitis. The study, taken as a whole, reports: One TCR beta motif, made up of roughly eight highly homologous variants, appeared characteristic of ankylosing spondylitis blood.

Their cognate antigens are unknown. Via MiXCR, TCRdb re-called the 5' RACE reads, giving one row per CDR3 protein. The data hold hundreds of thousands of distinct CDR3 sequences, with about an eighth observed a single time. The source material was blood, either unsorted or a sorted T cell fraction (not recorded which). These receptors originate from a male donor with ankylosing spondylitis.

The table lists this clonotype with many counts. The DNA for the CDR3 is TGTGCCAGCAGCTTGGGCTGGGGCGGAAACATTCAGTACTTC. Its protein product is CASSLGWGGNIQYF. The chain employs TRBV5-6 and TRBJ2-4; tentatively, D is TRBD1 (5 bases). With 0 bases removed from V and 6 bases from J, the gap between germline ends came to 10 bases. The germline gives CDR1 SGHDT, CDR2 YYEEEE. This CDR3 has 14 residues.

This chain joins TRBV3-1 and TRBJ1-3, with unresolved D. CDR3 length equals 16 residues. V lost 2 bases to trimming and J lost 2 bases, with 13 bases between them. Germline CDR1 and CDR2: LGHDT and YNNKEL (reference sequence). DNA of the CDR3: TGTGCCAGCAGCCAATACCCGGTTGCAGCTGGAAACACCATATATTTT. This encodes CASSQYPVAAGNTIYF.

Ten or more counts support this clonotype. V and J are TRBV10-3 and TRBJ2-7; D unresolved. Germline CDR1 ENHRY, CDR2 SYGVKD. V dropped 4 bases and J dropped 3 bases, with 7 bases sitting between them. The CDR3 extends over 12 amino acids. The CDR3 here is CAISGTDYEQYF. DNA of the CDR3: TGTGCCATCAGTGGGACCGACTACGAGCAGTACTTC.